This passage covers 24 T cell receptor beta chains from one sample sequenced in a study of beta chain features in type 1 diabetes. Findings of the study overall: Type 1 diabetes patients showed a moderate but significant shortening of TCRB CDR3s in all four CD4+ subsets.

No antigen has been assigned to these receptors. Every bit of the isolated RNA underwent reverse transcription, so sequencing read expressed TCRB transcripts. Method: immunoSEQ multiplex PCR; TCRdb's copy keeps in-frame clones and lacks some. Counted here are 41,000 or so clones, roughly 70% occurring once; the ten biggest clones make up approximately 1.7%. The specimen sequenced was Tregs from blood. These receptors were taken from a man aged 30 to 39 with type 1 diabetes. Some clones in this sample may be carry-over from other donors' samples.

The chain joins TRBV7-2 to TRBJ2-5, with D unclear. Trimming removed 4 bases from V and 4 bases from J, with 7 bases in between. CDR3 size: 12 residues. Germline loops: CDR1 SGHTA, CDR2 FQGNSA. The CDR3 DNA is TGTGCCAGCAGCTCTTTGCGAGAGACCCAGTACTTC. Its translation: CASSSLRETQYF.

The J gene is TRBJ2-3, the V gene TRBV5-4; 9 bases fit TRBD1. The CDR3 sequence is 17 residues long. Germline CDR1 and CDR2: SGHNT and YYREEE (reference sequence). V shed 3 bases and J 6 bases; nucleotides not matched to a gene: 14. The CDR3 loop reads CASSSPLTGTGSDTQYF. The CDR3 nucleotides are TGTGCCAGCAGCTCCCCATTGACCGGGACAGGGAGCGATACGCAGTATTTT. The whole variable domain, filled in from reference TRBV5-4 and TRBJ2-3, reads ETGVTQSPTHLIKTRGQQVTLRCSSQSGHNTVSWYQQALGQGPQFIFQYYREEENGRGNFPPRFSGLQFPNYSSELNVNALELDDSALYLCASSSPLTGTGSDTQYFGPGTRLTVL.

V is TRBV5-1 and J is TRBJ2-7, with D maybe TRBD2 (5 bases). Germline CDR1 is SGHRS and CDR2 is YFSETQ. The V end lost 7 bases, the J end lost 9 bases, and 20 bases lay between the germline ends. This CDR3 is built from 13 residues. The CDR3 is CASSTTGILGQYF. CDR3 nucleotide sequence: TGCGCCAGCTCTACCACCGGGATTCTGGGGCAGTACTTC. Combining the CDR3 with reference TRBV5-1 and TRBJ2-7 gives the whole variable domain KAGVTQTPRYLIKTRGQQVTLSCSPISGHRSVSWYQQTPGQGLQFLFEYFSETQRNKGNFPGRFSGRQFSNSRSEMNVSTLELGDSALYLCASSTTGILGQYFGPGTRLTVT.

The rearrangement joins TRBV5-1 to TRBJ2-3; D unclear. The CDR3 is 14 amino acids. Trimming pared 4 bases from V and 0 bases from J, leaving 9 bases between. The V gene's germline CDR1 is SGHRS and CDR2 YFSETQ. The CDR3 loop is CASSSLASTDTQYF. The CDR3 coding sequence is TGCGCCAGCAGCAGCCTCGCTAGCACAGATACGCAGTATTTT.

The chain couples TRBV2 to TRBJ2-7; 10 nucleotides match TRBD1. The CDR3 spans 16 residues. The V gene end was trimmed by 0 bases and the J gene end by 2 bases; junction bases not matched to a gene: 4. CDR1 and CDR2 (germline): SNHLY, FYNNEI. In DNA form, the CDR3 reads TGTGCCAGCAGTGAAGCAGTGGGACAGGGGACCTACGAGCAGTACTTC. Encoded protein: CASSEAVGQGTYEQYF. Based on the CDR3 plus reference TRBV2 and TRBJ2-7, the full variable domain is EPEVTQTPSHQVTQMGQEVILRCVPISNHLYFYWYRQILGQKVEFLVSFYNNEISEKSEIFDDQFSVERPDGSNFTLKIRSTKLEDSAMYFCASSEAVGQGTYEQYFGPGTRLTVT.

This chain uses TRBV27 with TRBJ2-2; D not resolved. Germline assignment: CDR1 MNHEY and CDR2 SMNVEV (reference sequence). This CDR3 contains 13 residues. Trimming shortened V by 5 bases and J by 3 bases, and 7 bases separated the two germline ends. As DNA, the CDR3 is TGTGCCAGCAGTCACGAGCACACCGGGGAGCTGTTTTTT. It specifies CASSHEHTGELFF.

The gene calls are TRBV18 and TRBJ2-2, with 9 bases fitting TRBD2. Trimming at V came to 5 bases and at J to 6 bases, leaving 7 bases not matched to a gene. Germline values: CDR1 KGHSH, CDR2 LQKENI. This CDR3 has 15 residues. The CDR3 loop is CASSSPSGISGELFF. CDR3 sequence (DNA): TGTGCCAGCTCATCTCCTAGCGGGATTTCCGGGGAGCTGTTTTTT.

V is TRBV6-6 and J is TRBJ2-3, with D maybe TRBD2 (5 bases). Germline CDR1 reads MNHNY; CDR2 reads SVGAGI (reference sequence). The length of the CDR3 is 12 residues. V was pared by 7 bases and J by 1 base, with 6 bases between. The CDR3 loop reads CASNGGTDTQYF. CDR3 DNA: TGTGCCAGCAACGGGGGCACAGATACGCAGTATTTT.

This clone was detected only a few times. V is TRBV7-2 and J is TRBJ2-1; D unresolved. The CDR3 has 14 amino acids. Germline V lookup: CDR1 SGHTA, CDR2 FQGNSA. Trimming stripped 5 bases from V and 4 bases from J, with 12 bases between. CDR3 amino acids: CASSNFGSYNEQFF. CDR3 nucleotide sequence: TGTGCCAGCAGCAATTTTGGCTCTTACAATGAGCAGTTCTTC.

This chain joins TRBV7-9 and TRBJ2-7; 8 bases fit TRBD1. With 1 base clipped from V and 6 bases from J, the junction kept 14 bases outside the gene matches. The CDR3 length is 17 residues. Germline V gene data show CDR1 as SEHNR and CDR2 as FQNEAQ (reference sequence). This chain's CDR3 is CASSLGGQGLARLEQYF. The CDR3 DNA follows: TGTGCCAGCAGCTTAGGCGGACAGGGATTAGCGCGGCTCGAGCAGTACTTC.

The chain carries TRBV11-2 and TRBJ2-5; D is unresolved. Germline V gene sequence: CDR1 SGHAT, CDR2 FQNNGV. Trimming cost V 8 bases and J 0 bases, with 7 bases left between them. The CDR3 runs to 12 residues. DNA for the CDR3: TGTGCCAGCCGTCGGTACCAAGAGACCCAGTACTTC. This codes for CASRRYQETQYF.

This clone was seen more than once but under ten times. The chain is built from TRBV2 and TRBJ1-1; D is possibly TRBD1 (5 bases). CDR1 and CDR2 (germline): SNHLY, FYNNEI. CDR3 length equals 13 residues. V was trimmed by 6 bases and J by 7 bases, leaving 15 bases between them. CDR3 sequence: CASSPPAGNEAFF. The CDR3 DNA follows: TGTGCCAGCAGCCCCCCGGCAGGGAATGAAGCTTTCTTT. The whole variable domain, remainder taken from reference TRBV2 and TRBJ1-1, is EPEVTQTPSHQVTQMGQEVILRCVPISNHLYFYWYRQILGQKVEFLVSFYNNEISEKSEIFDDQFSVERPDGSNFTLKIRSTKLEDSAMYFCASSPPAGNEAFFGQGTRLTVV.

This chain joins TRBV4-1 and TRBJ1-5; possibly TRBD1 for D (5 bases). The V gene's germline CDR1 is MGHRA and CDR2 YSYEKL. The CDR3 loop spans 17 amino acids. V was clipped by 1 base and J by 5 bases, with 18 bases between them. The CDR3 protein is CASSQVTLGAGHQPQHF. Here the CDR3 DNA reads TGCGCCAGCAGCCAAGTTACATTGGGTGCAGGGCATCAGCCCCAGCATTTT.

This clone appeared a few times. This chain connects TRBV6-5 to TRBJ1-5, with TRBD1 matching 8 bases. The CDR3 is 14 residues long. Trimming removed 6 bases from V and 7 bases from J; junction bases left unmatched: 8. Germline CDR1 MNHEY, CDR2 SVGAGI. The CDR3 protein is CASRGRGRRQPQHF. In DNA, the CDR3 is TGTGCCAGCAGGGGCAGGGGGCGAAGACAGCCCCAGCATTTT.

This chain joins TRBV19 and TRBJ2-7; possible D gene TRBD2, 5 bases. Trimming left V 1 base short and J 4 bases short, with 11 bases between. Germline assignment: CDR1 LNHDA and CDR2 SQIVND (reference sequence). The CDR3 runs to 14 residues. The DNA of the CDR3 is TGTGCCAGTAGTATAGGGACGGACTGGTACGAGCAGTACTTC. Protein: CASSIGTDWYEQYF.

V is TRBV7-9 and J is TRBJ1-1; 8 bases agree with TRBD1. Trimming cost V 6 bases and J 0 bases; bases outside gene matches: 9. CDR1 SEHNR and CDR2 FQNEAQ come from the germline V gene (reference sequence). The CDR3 is made up of 16 amino acids. CDR3 sequence: CASRLGTGLMNTEAFF. The CDR3 DNA sequence: TGTGCCAGCAGACTAGGGACAGGCCTTATGAACACTGAAGCTTTCTTT.

The J gene is TRBJ1-2, the V gene TRBV30, with D possibly being TRBD1 (6 bases). The CDR3 is 12 residues long. V lost 3 bases, J lost 7 bases, and 12 bases lay in between. Germline CDR1 is GTSNPN and CDR2 is SVGIG (reference sequence). CDR3 in amino acids: CAWSRQVGGYTF. CDR3 nucleotide sequence: TGTGCCTGGAGCCGACAGGTCGGTGGCTACACCTTC.

CDR3 nucleotide sequence: TGTGCCAGCTCAACCACAGGGGGTCGGACTGAAGCTTTCTTT. Translating it yields CASSTTGGRTEAFF. V gene TRBV18 combines with J gene TRBJ1-1, with 8 positions matching TRBD1. V shed 5 bases, J shed 5 bases, and the junction held 7 bases outside the gene matches. The CDR3 has 14 amino acids. Looked up from germline, CDR1 is KGHSH and CDR2 is LQKENI.

V is TRBV7-2 and J is TRBJ1-2; 7 nucleotides align to TRBD1. Germline V lookup: CDR1 SGHTA, CDR2 FQGNSA. Germline trimming cut 5 bases from V and 7 bases from J; bases unmatched to any gene: 7. The CDR3 is 13 residues long. This CDR3 is CASSLDRAGGYTF. The CDR3 coding sequence is TGTGCCAGCAGCCTAGACAGGGCCGGTGGCTACACCTTC.

V usage is TRBV5-4 and J usage is TRBJ1-2; D perhaps matches TRBD1 (5 bases). Trimming cost V 4 bases and J 5 bases, with 15 bases left between them. The CDR3 loop spans 14 amino acids. The germline gives CDR1 SGHNT, CDR2 YYREEE (reference sequence). The CDR3, as DNA: TGTGCCAGCAGCCCGGCGCGGGGGAATTATGGCTACACCTTC. Encoded protein: CASSPARGNYGYTF.

The chain combines TRBV7-2 with TRBJ1-4, with no clear D. Germline V lookup: CDR1 SGHTA, CDR2 FQGNSA. This CDR3 is 16 amino acids long. V dropped 1 base and J dropped 3 bases, with 12 bases sitting between them. Here the CDR3 DNA reads TGTGCCAGCAGCTTAGATGGAATAGCGGCTAATGAAAAACTGTTTTTT. Protein: CASSLDGIAANEKLFF.

The chain carries TRBV6-5 and TRBJ1-2, with D unresolved. CDR3 size: 15 residues. V was shortened by 7 bases and J by 8 bases, with 23 bases between the two germline ends. Per germline, CDR1 MNHEY and CDR2 SVGAGI. In DNA, the CDR3 is TGTGCCAGCAAAAAAACATTCCCACCCCGGGTCGGCTACACCTTC. It is translated as CASKKTFPPRVGYTF.

The rearrangement joins TRBV18 to TRBJ2-3; 12 nucleotides match TRBD2. CDR1 is KGHSH and CDR2 is LQKENI in the germline V gene. The length of the CDR3 is 15 residues. V dropped 9 bases and J dropped 1; count of bases not matched to a gene: 5. CDR3 nucleotides: TGTGCCAGAACCCGACTAGCGGGGGGCACAGATACGCAGTATTTT. It is translated as CARTRLAGGTDTQYF. Full variable domain (rest looked up from reference TRBV18 and TRBJ2-3): NAGVMQNPRHLVRRRGQEARLRCSPMKGHSHVYWYRQLPEEGLKFMVYLQKENIIDESGMPKERFSAEFPKEGPSILRIQQVVRGDSAAYFCARTRLAGGTDTQYFGPGTRLTVL.

The V and J genes are TRBV6-6 and TRBJ2-7; TRBD1 matches at 11 bases. V lost 5 bases and J lost 7; bases outside the gene matches: 10. The germline V gene has CDR1 MNHNY and CDR2 SVGAGI (reference sequence). The length of the CDR3 is 15 residues. CDR3 DNA sequence: TGTGCCAGCAGTCTGCCCGGACAGGGGGCACAAGAGCAGTACTTC. Protein sequence: CASSLPGQGAQEQYF.